The next 6 T cell receptor beta chains were all read from a single sample in a study of T cells in Graves' hyperthyroidism and ophthalmopathy. TCR beta CDR3 region amplification was performed from RNA transcripts. HTBI primers drove first-round RT-PCR of the TCR CDR3. TCRdb re-analysed the multiplex PCR reads in MiXCR, keeping a single row per CDR3 protein. Of around 440,000 distinct CDR3 sequences listed, 15% to 19% are singletons. Sequencing input: blood. All receptors derive from a young woman with Graves' hyperthyroidism.

The chain carries TRBV2 and TRBJ2-7; 9 nucleotides line up with TRBD1. V trimming: 7 bases; J trimming: 6 bases; junction bases outside the gene matches: 13. Looked up from germline, CDR1 is SNHLY and CDR2 is FYNNEI. The CDR3 runs to 15 residues. The DNA for the CDR3 is TGTGCCAGCACCCGGGGCACAGGGGGCCCATCCGAGCAGTACTTC. Encoded protein: CASTRGTGGPSEQYF. The whole variable domain, filled in from reference TRBV2 and TRBJ2-7, reads EPEVTQTPSHQVTQMGQEVILRCVPISNHLYFYWYRQILGQKVEFLVSFYNNEISEKSEIFDDQFSVERPDGSNFTLKIRSTKLEDSAMYFCASTRGTGGPSEQYFGPGTRLTVT.

The chain couples TRBV11-2 to TRBJ1-1; D is undetermined. Trimming pared 1 base from V and 0 bases from J, leaving 9 bases between. This CDR3 region has 15 residues. Germline CDR1 reads SGHAT; CDR2 reads FQNNGV. CDR3 residues: CASSLGVTLNTEAFF. The CDR3 coding sequence is TGTGCCAGCAGCTTAGGGGTAACCCTGAACACTGAAGCTTTCTTT.

This clonotype was counted a few times. CDR3 protein: CASTLRTSGRDEQFF. The DNA for the CDR3 is TGTGCCAGTACCCTAAGGACTAGCGGGAGGGATGAGCAGTTCTTC. V gene TRBV19 combines with J gene TRBJ2-1, with 15 nucleotides matching TRBD2. Germline-derived CDR1 and CDR2 are LNHDA and SQIVND (reference sequence). V dropped 7 bases and J dropped 8; count of bases not matched to a gene: 6. The CDR3 spans 15 residues.

This clonotype occurred many times. The CDR3 nucleotides are TGTGCCAGCAGTTACCTGGGGGACAGCTCCTATGGCTACACCTTC. It yields the protein CASSYLGDSSYGYTF. This chain connects TRBV6-6 to TRBJ1-2; 7 bases line up with TRBD1. The V and J ends lost 2 bases and 4 bases, in that order; junction bases with no gene match: 7. Per the germline V gene, CDR1 is MNHNY and CDR2 is SVGAGI (reference sequence). This CDR3 has 15 amino acids.

This clonotype was seen at least ten times. CDR3 amino acids: CASSQQGSSYEQYF. The CDR3 region has the DNA TGCGCCAGCAGCCAGCAGGGCAGCTCCTACGAGCAGTACTTC. V usage is TRBV5-1 and J usage is TRBJ2-7, with D perhaps TRBD1 (5 bases). The CDR3 runs to 14 residues. Per germline, CDR1 SGHRS and CDR2 YFSETQ. V lost 4 bases and J lost 0, with 11 bases in between.

The chain uses TRBV29-1 and TRBJ2-7; D is possibly TRBD2 (7 bases). The CDR3 length is 14 residues. V was clipped by 6 bases and J by 1 base, with 16 bases between them. In germline, CDR1 is SQVTM, CDR2 ANQGSEA. The CDR3 coding sequence is TGCAGCGTCTCATTCGGGGGGCGATCCTACGAGCAGTACTTC. This sequence encodes CSVSFGGRSYEQYF.